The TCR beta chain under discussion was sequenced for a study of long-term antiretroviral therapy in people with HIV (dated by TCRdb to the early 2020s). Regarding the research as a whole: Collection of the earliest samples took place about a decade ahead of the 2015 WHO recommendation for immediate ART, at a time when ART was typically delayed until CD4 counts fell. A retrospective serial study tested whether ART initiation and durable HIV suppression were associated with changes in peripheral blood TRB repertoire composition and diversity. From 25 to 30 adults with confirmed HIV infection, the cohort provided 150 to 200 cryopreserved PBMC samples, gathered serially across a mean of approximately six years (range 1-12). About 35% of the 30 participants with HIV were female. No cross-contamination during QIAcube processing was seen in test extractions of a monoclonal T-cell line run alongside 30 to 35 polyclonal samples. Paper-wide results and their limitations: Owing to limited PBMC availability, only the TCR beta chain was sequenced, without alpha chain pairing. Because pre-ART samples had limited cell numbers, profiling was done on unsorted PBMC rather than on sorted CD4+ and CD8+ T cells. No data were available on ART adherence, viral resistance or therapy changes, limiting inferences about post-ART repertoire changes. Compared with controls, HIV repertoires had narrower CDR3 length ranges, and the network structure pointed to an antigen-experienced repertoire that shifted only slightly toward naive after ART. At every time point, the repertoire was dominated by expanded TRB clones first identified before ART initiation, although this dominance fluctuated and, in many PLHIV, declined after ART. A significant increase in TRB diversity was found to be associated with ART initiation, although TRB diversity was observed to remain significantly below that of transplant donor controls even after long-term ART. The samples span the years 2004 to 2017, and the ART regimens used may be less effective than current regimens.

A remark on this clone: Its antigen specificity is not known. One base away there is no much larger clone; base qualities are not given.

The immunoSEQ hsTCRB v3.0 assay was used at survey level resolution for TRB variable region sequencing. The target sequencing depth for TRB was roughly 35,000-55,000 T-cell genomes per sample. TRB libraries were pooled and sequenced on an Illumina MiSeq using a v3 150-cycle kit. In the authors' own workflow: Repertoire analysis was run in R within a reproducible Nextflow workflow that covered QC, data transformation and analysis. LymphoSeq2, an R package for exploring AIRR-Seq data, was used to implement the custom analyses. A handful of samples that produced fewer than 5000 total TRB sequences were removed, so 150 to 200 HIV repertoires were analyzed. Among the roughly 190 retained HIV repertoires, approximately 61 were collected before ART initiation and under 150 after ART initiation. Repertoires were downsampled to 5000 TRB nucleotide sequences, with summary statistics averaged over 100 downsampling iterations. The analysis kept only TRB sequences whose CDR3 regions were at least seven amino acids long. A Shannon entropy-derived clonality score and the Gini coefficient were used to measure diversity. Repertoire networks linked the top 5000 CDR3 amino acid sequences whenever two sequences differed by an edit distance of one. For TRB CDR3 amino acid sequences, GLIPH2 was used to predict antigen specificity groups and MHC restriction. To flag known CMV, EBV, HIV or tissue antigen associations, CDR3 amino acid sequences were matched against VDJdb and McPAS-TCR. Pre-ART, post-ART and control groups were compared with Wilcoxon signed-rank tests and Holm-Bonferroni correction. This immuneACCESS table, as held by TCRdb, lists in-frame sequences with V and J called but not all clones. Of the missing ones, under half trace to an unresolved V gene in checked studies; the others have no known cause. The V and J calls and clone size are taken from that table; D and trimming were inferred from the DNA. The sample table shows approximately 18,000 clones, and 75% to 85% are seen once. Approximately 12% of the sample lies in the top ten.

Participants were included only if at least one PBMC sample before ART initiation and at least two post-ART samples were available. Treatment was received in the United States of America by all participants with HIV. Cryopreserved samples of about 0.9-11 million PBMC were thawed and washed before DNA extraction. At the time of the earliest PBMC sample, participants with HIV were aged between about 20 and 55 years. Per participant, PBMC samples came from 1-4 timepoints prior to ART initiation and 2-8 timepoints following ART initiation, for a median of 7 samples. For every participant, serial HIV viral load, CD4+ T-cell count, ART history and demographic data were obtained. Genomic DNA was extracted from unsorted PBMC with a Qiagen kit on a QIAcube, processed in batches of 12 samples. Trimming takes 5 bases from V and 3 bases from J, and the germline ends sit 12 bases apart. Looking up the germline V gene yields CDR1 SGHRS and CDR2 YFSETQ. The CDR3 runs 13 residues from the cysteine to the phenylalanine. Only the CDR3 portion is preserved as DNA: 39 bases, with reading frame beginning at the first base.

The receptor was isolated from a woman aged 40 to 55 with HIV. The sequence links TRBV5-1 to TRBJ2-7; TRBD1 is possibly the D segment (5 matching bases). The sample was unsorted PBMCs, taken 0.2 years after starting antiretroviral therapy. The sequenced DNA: TGCGCCAGCAGAACCGACAGTAACTACGAGCAGTACTTC. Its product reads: CASRTDSNYEQYF.